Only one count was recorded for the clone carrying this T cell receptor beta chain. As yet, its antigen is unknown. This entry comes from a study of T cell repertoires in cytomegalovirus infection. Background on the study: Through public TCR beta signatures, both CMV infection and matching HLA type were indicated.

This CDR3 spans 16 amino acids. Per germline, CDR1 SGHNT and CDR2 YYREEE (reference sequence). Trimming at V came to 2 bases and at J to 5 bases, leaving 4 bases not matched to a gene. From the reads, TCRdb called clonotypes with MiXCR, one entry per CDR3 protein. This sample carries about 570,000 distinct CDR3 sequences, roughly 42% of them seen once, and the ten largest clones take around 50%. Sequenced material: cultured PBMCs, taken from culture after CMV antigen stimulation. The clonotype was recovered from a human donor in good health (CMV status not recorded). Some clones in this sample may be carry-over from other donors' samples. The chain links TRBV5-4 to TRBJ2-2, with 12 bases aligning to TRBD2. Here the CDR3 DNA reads TGTGCCAGCAGCTTCAGGACTAGCGGGGCGACCGGGGAGCTGTTTTTT. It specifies CASSFRTSGATGELFF.